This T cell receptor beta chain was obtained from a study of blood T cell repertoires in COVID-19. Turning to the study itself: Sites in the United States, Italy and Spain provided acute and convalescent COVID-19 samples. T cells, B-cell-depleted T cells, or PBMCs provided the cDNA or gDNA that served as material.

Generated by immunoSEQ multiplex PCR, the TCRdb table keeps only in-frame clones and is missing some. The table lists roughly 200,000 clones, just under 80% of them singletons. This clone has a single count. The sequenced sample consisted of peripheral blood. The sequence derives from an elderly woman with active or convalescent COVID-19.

The CDR3 region has the DNA TGTGCCTGGAGTGCCTATGGCGAGCAGTACTTC. Amino acid sequence: CAWSAYGEQYF. The rearrangement uses TRBV30 and TRBJ2-7; D is unclear. Germline assignment: CDR1 GTSNPN and CDR2 SVGIG (reference sequence). The CDR3 is made up of 11 amino acids. With 1 base removed from V and 6 bases from J, the gap between germline ends came to 7 bases.